Listed below are T cell receptor beta chains from one sample, sequenced in a study of blood T cell repertoires in COVID-19. The data were produced by immunoSEQ multiplex PCR, yet TCRdb's version contains in-frame clones alone and is incomplete. The table has over 70,000 clones, 80% to 90% seen once. Sequenced: peripheral blood. These receptors all stem from a human donor in a cohort sampled during active COVID-19. Both conserved end residues are part of each CDR3. D genes are given only for firm matches. Expanded clones get a size class; other rows say once, few or many, or leave the size out.

d_gene: TRBD2
v_gene: TRBV19
abundance: .
j_gene: TRBJ2-3
CDR3aa: CASSTSGGRDTQYF
CDR3nt: TGTGCCAGTAGTACTAGCGGGGGGCGAGATACGCAGTATTTT

d_gene: .
v_gene: TRBV5-1
abundance: .
j_gene: TRBJ1-4
CDR3aa: CASSLAGIGEKLFF
CDR3nt: TGCGCCAGCAGCTTGGCCGGAATCGGGGAAAAACTGTTTTTT

d_gene: .
v_gene: TRBV5-1
abundance: .
j_gene: TRBJ2-3
CDR3aa: CASKAGTNTGDTQYF
CDR3nt: TGCGCCAGCAAGGCCGGGACTAACACAGGGGATACGCAGTATTTT

d_gene: .
v_gene: TRBV5-1
abundance: .
j_gene: TRBJ2-1
CDR3aa: CASSRERVYNEQFF
CDR3nt: TGCGCCAGCAGCCGTGAGCGGGTTTACAATGAGCAGTTCTTC

d_gene: .
v_gene: TRBV6-1
abundance: .
j_gene: TRBJ1-1
CDR3aa: CASSERWAPTEAFF
CDR3nt: TGTGCCAGCAGTGAAAGGTGGGCGCCCACTGAAGCTTTCTTT

d_gene: .
v_gene: TRBV3-1/TRBV3-2
abundance: .
j_gene: TRBJ1-1
CDR3aa: CASSQATRGTEAFF
CDR3nt: TGTGCCAGCAGCCAGGCTACAAGAGGCACTGAAGCTTTCTTT

d_gene: TRBD1
v_gene: TRBV25-1
abundance: .
j_gene: TRBJ1-2
CDR3aa: CASSGLRTGDFYGYTF
CDR3nt: TGTGCCAGCAGTGGCCTTCGGACAGGGGACTTCTATGGCTACACCTTC

d_gene: TRBD2
v_gene: TRBV27
abundance: .
j_gene: TRBJ2-1
CDR3aa: CASSFVVAGGNNEQFF
CDR3nt: TGTGCCAGCAGTTTTGTGGTAGCGGGGGGTAACAATGAGCAGTTCTTC

d_gene: .
v_gene: TRBV5-1
abundance: .
j_gene: TRBJ1-6
CDR3aa: CASSLGATSNSPLHF
CDR3nt: TGCGCCAGCAGCTTGGGAGCAACGAGTAATTCACCCCTCCACTTT

d_gene: .
v_gene: TRBV28
abundance: .
j_gene: TRBJ1-6
CDR3aa: CASSPILTGSYNSPLHF
CDR3nt: TGTGCCAGCAGTCCGATTCTCACAGGGTCCTATAATTCACCCCTCCACTTT

d_gene: TRBD1
v_gene: TRBV7-2
abundance: .
j_gene: TRBJ2-1
CDR3aa: CASSFRQGADNEQFF
CDR3nt: TGTGCCAGCAGCTTCCGACAGGGGGCCGACAATGAGCAGTTCTTC

d_gene: .
v_gene: TRBV29-1
abundance: .
j_gene: TRBJ2-1
CDR3aa: CSVRPAFPRRTDSYNEQFF
CDR3nt: TGCAGCGTTAGGCCCGCCTTCCCCCGGAGGACAGATTCCTACAATGAGCAGTTCTTC

d_gene: TRBD2
v_gene: TRBV5-1
abundance: .
j_gene: TRBJ2-1
CDR3aa: CASSPRRAGGSYNEQFF
CDR3nt: TGCGCCAGCAGTCCCCGGAGGGCGGGAGGGTCCTACAATGAGCAGTTCTTC

d_gene: .
v_gene: TRBV23-1
abundance: .
j_gene: TRBJ2-2
CDR3aa: CATKSWEQENTGELFF
CDR3nt: TGCGCCACCAAGTCCTGGGAGCAGGAGAACACCGGGGAGCTGTTTTTT

d_gene: TRBD2
v_gene: TRBV7-3
abundance: many
j_gene: TRBJ2-1
CDR3aa: CASSLTSAGYNEQFF
CDR3nt: TGTGCCAGCAGCCTGACTAGCGCGGGCTACAATGAGCAGTTCTTC

d_gene: .
v_gene: TRBV29-1
abundance: few
j_gene: TRBJ2-1
CDR3aa: CSLTGTGYNEQFF
CDR3nt: TGCAGCCTGACCGGGACTGGCTACAATGAGCAGTTCTTC

d_gene: .
v_gene: TRBV7-3
abundance: .
j_gene: TRBJ2-1
CDR3aa: CASSLRAGSSYNEQFF
CDR3nt: TGTGCCAGCAGCTTACGCGCAGGGTCGTCCTACAATGAGCAGTTCTTC

d_gene: .
v_gene: TRBV6-5
abundance: .
j_gene: TRBJ2-2
CDR3aa: CASSYSGRSTGELFF
CDR3nt: TGTGCCAGCAGTTACTCGGGCAGATCCACCGGGGAGCTGTTTTTT

d_gene: TRBD2
v_gene: TRBV11-2
abundance: .
j_gene: TRBJ2-1
CDR3aa: CASSFTWEGSVWSYNEQFF
CDR3nt: TGTGCCAGCAGCTTTACGTGGGAGGGCTCTGTTTGGTCCTACAATGAGCAGTTCTTC

d_gene: .
v_gene: TRBV6-5
abundance: .
j_gene: TRBJ2-5
CDR3aa: CASSSVEGAPETQYF
CDR3nt: TGTGCCAGCAGCTCGGTGGAGGGAGCCCCAGAGACCCAGTACTTC

d_gene: TRBD2
v_gene: TRBV7-3
abundance: .
j_gene: TRBJ2-3
CDR3aa: CASSQTSGRLNTQYF
CDR3nt: TGTGCCAGCAGCCAAACTAGCGGGAGGCTGAATACGCAGTATTTT

d_gene: .
v_gene: TRBV18
abundance: once
j_gene: TRBJ2-3
CDR3aa: CASSPPRITGGVTQYF
CDR3nt: TGTGCCAGCTCACCACCGAGGATTACTGGGGGCGTGACGCAGTATTTT

d_gene: TRBD1
v_gene: TRBV28
abundance: .
j_gene: TRBJ1-1
CDR3aa: CASSFPTGTVNTEAFF
CDR3nt: TGTGCCAGCAGTTTTCCAACGGGGACAGTAAACACTGAAGCTTTCTTT

d_gene: TRBD2
v_gene: TRBV29-1
abundance: .
j_gene: TRBJ2-1
CDR3aa: CSVTSPDEQFF
CDR3nt: TGCAGCGTGACTAGCCCCGATGAGCAGTTCTTC

d_gene: TRBD2
v_gene: TRBV5-1
abundance: .
j_gene: TRBJ2-2
CDR3aa: CASTHRGDSQHANTGELFF
CDR3nt: TGCGCCAGCACCCACCGGGGGGACTCCCAGCACGCGAACACCGGGGAGCTGTTTTTT

d_gene: .
v_gene: TRBV4-1
abundance: .
j_gene: TRBJ2-1
CDR3aa: CASSQPRSYNEQFF
CDR3nt: TGCGCCAGCAGCCAACCTCGTTCCTACAATGAGCAGTTCTTC

d_gene: .
v_gene: TRBV20-1
abundance: .
j_gene: TRBJ1-5
CDR3aa: CSASSAGSNQPQHF
CDR3nt: TGCAGTGCTAGTAGTGCGGGGAGCAATCAGCCCCAGCATTTT

d_gene: .
v_gene: TRBV5-1
abundance: .
j_gene: TRBJ2-7
CDR3aa: CASSLEVELSYEQYF
CDR3nt: TGCGCCAGCAGCTTGGAAGTAGAGCTCTCCTACGAGCAGTACTTC

d_gene: TRBD2
v_gene: TRBV11-2
abundance: .
j_gene: TRBJ2-5
CDR3aa: CASRHTGGETQYF
CDR3nt: TGTGCCAGCAGACACACGGGGGGAGAGACCCAGTACTTC

d_gene: .
v_gene: TRBV7-3
abundance: .
j_gene: TRBJ1-6
CDR3aa: CASSRGTQDNSPLHF
CDR3nt: TGTGCCAGCTCGCGGGGCACCCAAGATAATTCACCCCTCCACTTT

d_gene: TRBD1
v_gene: TRBV7-8
abundance: .
j_gene: TRBJ2-4
CDR3aa: CASSFGRQGTHLAKNIQYF
CDR3nt: TGTGCCAGCAGCTTCGGCAGACAGGGGACTCACCTAGCCAAAAACATTCAGTACTTC

d_gene: TRBD2
v_gene: TRBV5-1
abundance: .
j_gene: TRBJ2-2
CDR3aa: CASSGAGFVTGELFF
CDR3nt: TGCGCCAGCTCAGGAGCGGGATTCGTCACCGGGGAGCTGTTTTTT

d_gene: .
v_gene: TRBV5-4
abundance: .
j_gene: TRBJ2-7
CDR3aa: CASSSGDFYEQYF
CDR3nt: TGTGCCAGCAGCTCGGGGGATTTCTACGAGCAGTACTTC

d_gene: TRBD1
v_gene: TRBV4-1
abundance: .
j_gene: TRBJ1-4
CDR3aa: CASSQDVRGDEKLFF
CDR3nt: TGCGCCAGCAGCCAAGACGTCAGGGGGGATGAAAAACTGTTTTTT

d_gene: TRBD1
v_gene: TRBV11-1
abundance: .
j_gene: TRBJ2-5
CDR3aa: CASSSRTGTGETQYF
CDR3nt: TGTGCCAGCAGCTCCCGGACAGGGACGGGAGAGACCCAGTACTTC

d_gene: TRBD2
v_gene: TRBV9
abundance: .
j_gene: TRBJ2-7
CDR3aa: CASSVEGTSGYEQYF
CDR3nt: TGTGCCAGCAGCGTAGAGGGGACTAGCGGGTACGAGCAGTACTTC

d_gene: .
v_gene: TRBV21-1
abundance: .
j_gene: TRBJ2-1
CDR3aa: CASADIDSYNEQFF
CDR3nt: TGTGCCAGCGCCGATATAGACTCCTACAATGAGCAGTTCTTC

d_gene: TRBD1
v_gene: TRBV3-1/TRBV3-2
abundance: once
j_gene: TRBJ1-1
CDR3aa: CASSPRDRGHTEAFF
CDR3nt: TGTGCCAGCAGCCCCCGGGACAGGGGACACACTGAAGCTTTCTTT

d_gene: .
v_gene: TRBV6-6
abundance: .
j_gene: TRBJ2-7
CDR3aa: CASSRSSGSYEQYF
CDR3nt: TGTGCCAGCAGTAGATCATCGGGCTCCTACGAGCAGTACTTC

d_gene: TRBD2
v_gene: TRBV5-1
abundance: .
j_gene: TRBJ2-7
CDR3aa: CASSLGLAVYEQYF
CDR3nt: TGCGCCAGCAGCTTGGGGCTAGCGGTCTACGAGCAGTACTTC